This entry describes one TCR beta chain. No antigen is known for it. TCRdb used MiXCR to reprocess the RT-PCR reads, holding one entry per CDR3 protein. The sample gives 700,000 to 800,000 distinct CDR3 sequences, approximately 17% of which show up once; approximately 10% is in the top ten. V lost 0 bases and J lost 4; bases outside the gene matches: 3. The CDR3 spans 17 residues. Germline lookup yields CDR1 MDHEN and CDR2 SYDVKM. The data belong to a study of response to subunit inactivated influenza vaccine. Study-wide findings and caveats: Each seasonal influenza vaccination, the authors suggested, recruits few new T cells.

V usage is TRBV28 and J usage is TRBJ2-7, with 16 bases matching TRBD2. This clonotype was sampled from a man aged 45-65 years who received an inactivated influenza vaccine. Sample: PBMCs from blood, taken roughly 5 days after vaccination. CDR3 amino acids: CASSLWGLAGGSYEQYF. The CDR3 nucleotides read TGTGCCAGCAGTTTATGGGGACTAGCGGGAGGGAGTTACGAGCAGTACTTC.